This passage covers 5 T cell receptor beta chains from one sample sequenced in a study of Graves' ophthalmopathy and Graves' hyperthyroidism. Researchers took RNA transcripts and amplified TCR beta CDR3 regions from them. Following a first-round RT-PCR that used HTBI primers, a second-round multiplex PCR was carried out. One entry per CDR3 protein results from TCRdb running MiXCR on the multiplex PCR reads. This sample carries hundreds of thousands of distinct CDR3 sequences, roughly two fifths of them seen once, and the ten largest clones take over 2.5%. The sample consisted of peripheral blood. The receptors here all came from an adult man with Graves' ophthalmopathy.

This clonotype was counted a single time. The junction shows a germline mismatch at one end, possibly a read error. This chain joins TRBV5-4 and TRBJ2-5; D gene unclear. Per germline, CDR1 SGHNT and CDR2 YYREEE (reference sequence). The CDR3 consists of 16 residues. The DNA of the CDR3 is TGTGCCAGCAACTTGTGGAGCACGAAAAAGGAAGAGACCCAGTACTTC. Its protein is CASNLWSTKKEETQYF.

This clonotype has only one observation. The V call is TRBV2, the J call TRBJ1-5; the match to TRBD1 covers 9 bases. Germline loops: CDR1 SNHLY, CDR2 FYNNEI. The CDR3 is 16 amino acids. J lost 3 bases, V lost 6 bases, and 9 bases had no gene match. CDR3 residues: CASSDSGQGVNQPQHF. In DNA, the CDR3 is TGTGCCAGCAGCGACTCGGGACAGGGAGTCAATCAGCCCCAGCATTTT.

This clonotype appeared many times. J is TRBJ1-2 and V is TRBV7-9, with unresolved D. V was cut by 1 base and J by 6 bases, with 9 bases left in between. Germline values: CDR1 SEHNR, CDR2 FQNEAQ (reference sequence). This CDR3 has 13 amino acids. CDR3 amino acids: CASSLGLSNGYTF. The CDR3 DNA follows: TGTGCCAGCAGCTTAGGCTTGAGCAATGGCTACACCTTC.

The sample holds many counts of this clonotype. V and J are TRBV7-2 and TRBJ2-5; no reliable D call. The CDR3 covers 12 residues. In germline, CDR1 is SGHTA, CDR2 FQGNSA. V was trimmed by 8 bases and J by 7 bases, leaving 14 bases between them. For the CDR3, the DNA is TGTGCCAGCGCTCTCTTGCCTGGGACCCAGTACTTC. Translation gives CASALLPGTQYF. Full variable domain (rest looked up from reference TRBV7-2 and TRBJ2-5): GAGVSQSPSNKVTEKGKDVELRCDPISGHTALYWYRQSLGQGLEFLIYFQGNSAPDKSGLPSDRFSAERTGGSVSTLTIQRTQQEDSAVYLCASALLPGTQYFGPGTRLLVL.

V usage is TRBV27 and J usage is TRBJ2-7; D might be TRBD1 or TRBD2, each matching 5 bases. Trimming shortened V by 4 bases and J by 6 bases, and 16 bases separated the two germline ends. The CDR3 runs to 14 residues. Germline values: CDR1 MNHEY, CDR2 SMNVEV (reference sequence). The CDR3 loop is CASSWGKGVVEQYF. For the CDR3, the DNA is TGTGCCAGCAGTTGGGGGAAAGGAGTCGTCGAGCAGTACTTC.